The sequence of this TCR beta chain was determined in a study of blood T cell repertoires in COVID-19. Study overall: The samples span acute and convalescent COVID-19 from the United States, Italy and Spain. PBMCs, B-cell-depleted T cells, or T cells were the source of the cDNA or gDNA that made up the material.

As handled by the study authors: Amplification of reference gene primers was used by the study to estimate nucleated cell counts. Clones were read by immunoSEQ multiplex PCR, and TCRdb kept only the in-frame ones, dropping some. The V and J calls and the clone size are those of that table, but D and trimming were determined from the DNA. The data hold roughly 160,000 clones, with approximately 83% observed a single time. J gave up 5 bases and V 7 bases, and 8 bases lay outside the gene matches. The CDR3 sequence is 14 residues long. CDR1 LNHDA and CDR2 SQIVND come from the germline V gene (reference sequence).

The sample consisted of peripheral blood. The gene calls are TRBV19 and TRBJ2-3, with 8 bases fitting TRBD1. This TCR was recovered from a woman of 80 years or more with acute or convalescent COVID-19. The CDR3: CASKETGVLDTQYF. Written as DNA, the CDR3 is TGTGCCAGTAAGGAGACAGGGGTGCTAGATACGCAGTATTTT.